The clone carrying this T cell receptor (beta chain) has just one count. Its antigen remains unknown. The PCR made use of 60 Vbeta and 13 Jbeta primers. Using immunoSEQ multiplex PCR, the repertoire was profiled, and TCRdb retains in-frame clones only, with some absent. The sample shows about 160,000 clones, roughly 80% of them seen only once. This entry belongs to a study of cytomegalovirus exposure and HLA in healthy donors. Study overall: An earlier analysis found around 100 million unique TCR beta sequences from 200 million or so T cells.

General study results and limits: Later genetic work tied a missense DCLRE1C variant to beta-chain V and J trimming. DRB1 showed the most TCR associations and HLA-C the fewest in a later analysis, as rates varied by HLA locus.

Germline V gene data show CDR1 as SGHNT and CDR2 as YYREEE (reference sequence). J lost 8 bases, V lost 0 bases, and 4 bases had no gene match. This CDR3 has 15 amino acids. The material sequenced was PBMCs. This sequence joins TRBV5-4 and TRBJ1-6; 8 bases fit TRBD1. The receptor's source is a man aged 50 to 59 in good health and CMV-seropositive. The CDR3 region has the DNA TGTGCCAGCAGCTTGGGCAGGGGGCTAGATTCACCCCTCCACTTT. It specifies CASSLGRGLDSPLHF.